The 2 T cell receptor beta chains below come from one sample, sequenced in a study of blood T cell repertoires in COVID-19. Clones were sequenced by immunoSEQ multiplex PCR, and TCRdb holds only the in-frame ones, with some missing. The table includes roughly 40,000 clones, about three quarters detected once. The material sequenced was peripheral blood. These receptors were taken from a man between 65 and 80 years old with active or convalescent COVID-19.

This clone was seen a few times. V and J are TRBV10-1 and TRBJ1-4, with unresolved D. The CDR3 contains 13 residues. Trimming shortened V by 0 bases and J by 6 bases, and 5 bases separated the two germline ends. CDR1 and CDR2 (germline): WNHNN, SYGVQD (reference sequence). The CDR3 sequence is CASSESRYEKLFF. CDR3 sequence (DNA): TGCGCCAGCAGTGAGTCGCGGTATGAAAAACTGTTTTTT.

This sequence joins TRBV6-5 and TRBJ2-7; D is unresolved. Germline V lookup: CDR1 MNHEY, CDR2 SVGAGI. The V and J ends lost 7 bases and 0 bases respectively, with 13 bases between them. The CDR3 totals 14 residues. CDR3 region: CASIITPSSYEQYF. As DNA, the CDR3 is TGTGCCAGCATCATCACTCCCTCCTCCTACGAGCAGTACTTC.